Following are 23 T cell receptor beta chains from one sample sequenced in a study of blood T cell repertoires in COVID-19. Libraries were prepared by immunoSEQ multiplex PCR; TCRdb keeps only in-frame clonotypes and omits some of them. The repertoire includes 350,000 or so clones, approximately 87% of them detected once, and 8.5% to 12% sits in the top ten. Sequencing input: peripheral blood. All receptors come from a woman aged 25 to 45 with COVID-19, enrolled during active disease.

The genes are TRBV5-5 and TRBJ1-4; the match to TRBD1 covers 7 bases. The CDR3 is made up of 14 amino acids. In germline, CDR1 is SGHKS, CDR2 YYEKEE (reference sequence). J gave up 5 bases and V 6 bases, and 7 bases lay outside the gene matches. Here the CDR3 reads CASTSGQKNEKLFF. The CDR3 nucleotides read TGTGCCAGCACCTCGGGACAGAAAAATGAAAAACTGTTTTTT.

The chain has TRBV4-2 and TRBJ2-7; 7 bases map to TRBD2. There are 18 residues in the CDR3. V shed 0 bases, J shed 4 bases, and the junction held 15 bases outside the gene matches. In germline, CDR1 is LGHNA, CDR2 YNFKEQ. DNA of the CDR3: TGTGCCAGCAGCCAAGAACCGTCGGGAGGTGGGAGTTTGTACGAGCAGTACTTC. Translated: CASSQEPSGGGSLYEQYF.

The V and J genes are TRBV7-2 and TRBJ2-7; 10 bases are shared with TRBD2. The V and J ends lost 1 base and 1 base, in that order; junction bases with no gene match: 1. Per germline, CDR1 SGHTA and CDR2 FQGNSA. The length of the CDR3 is 15 residues. The CDR3 bases are TGTGCCAGCAGCTTAGGGACTAGCGGTTCCTACGAGCAGTACTTC. Translated: CASSLGTSGSYEQYF.

The chain has TRBV4-3 and TRBJ1-4; D is undetermined. Trimming pared 0 bases from V and 11 bases from J, leaving 16 bases between. This CDR3 has 15 residues. Germline assignment: CDR1 LGHNA and CDR2 YSLEER. CDR3 nucleotides: TGCGCCAGCAGCCAAGATGTAGGGCCCGGGATGAAACTGTTTTTT. Translation gives CASSQDVGPGMKLFF.

The CDR3 nucleotides read TGTGCCAGCAGACGACAGATCCGGAACACTGAAGCTTTCTTT. This encodes CASRRQIRNTEAFF. This chain connects TRBV28 to TRBJ1-1; TRBD1 might be the D (5 bases). Germline-derived CDR1 and CDR2 are MDHEN and SYDVKM. This CDR3 has 14 residues. Trimming cost V 6 bases and J 1 base, with 12 bases left between them.

This clone was recorded only once. The chain's CDR3 is CASSYGQGGSDQPQHF. The CDR3 nucleotides read TGTGCCAGCAGCTACGGACAGGGGGGCTCCGATCAGCCCCAGCATTTT. The J gene is TRBJ1-5, the V gene TRBV5-6; TRBD1 matches 10 bases. The junction had 8 bases not matched to a gene; V was cut back by 3 bases and J by 5 bases. The CDR3 length is 16 residues. Germline CDR1 is SGHDT and CDR2 is YYEEEE.

The chain carries TRBV11-2 and TRBJ2-2, with 12 bases that match TRBD2. Germline CDR1 is SGHAT and CDR2 is FQNNGV. CDR3 size: 16 residues. V lost 6 bases to trimming and J lost 4 bases; unmatched junction nucleotides: 6. CDR3 DNA sequence: TGTGCCAGCAGAACTACTAGCGGGAGGAGCACCGGGGAGCTGTTTTTT. It yields the protein CASRTTSGRSTGELFF.

V and J are TRBV6-6 and TRBJ2-6; D unresolved. Trimming left V 6 bases short and J 1 base short, with 4 bases between. The CDR3 length is 13 residues. The V gene's germline CDR1 is MNHNY and CDR2 SVGAGI (reference sequence). This CDR3 reads CASRESGANVLTF. DNA for the CDR3: TGTGCCAGCAGAGAGTCTGGGGCCAACGTCCTGACTTTC.

The rearrangement joins TRBV5-1 to TRBJ1-2; D is perhaps TRBD1 (6 bases). The CDR3 has 14 residues. The germline gives CDR1 SGHRS, CDR2 YFSETQ. V lost 3 bases to trimming and J lost 8 bases, with 17 bases between them. This chain's CDR3 is CASSSGGGSVGYTF. CDR3 DNA sequence: TGCGCCAGCAGCTCGGGAGGGGGATCGGTGGGCTACACCTTC.

This chain connects TRBV24-1 to TRBJ2-1; 9 bases map to TRBD2. Germline values: CDR1 KGHDR, CDR2 SFDVKD. V dropped 3 bases and J dropped 6; count of bases not matched to a gene: 5. The CDR3 has 15 residues. Here the CDR3 DNA reads TGTGCCACCAGTGATCGCGGGAGGGATATCAATGAGCAGTTCTTC. This encodes CATSDRGRDINEQFF.

The chain combines TRBV19 with TRBJ1-5; 10 bases agree with TRBD1. Per germline, CDR1 LNHDA and CDR2 SQIVND (reference sequence). The CDR3 spans 15 residues. The junction had 10 bases not matched to a gene; V was cut back by 7 bases and J by 7 bases. CDR3: CASTWVTGGEQPQHF. The DNA for the CDR3 is TGTGCCAGTACCTGGGTGACAGGGGGCGAACAGCCCCAGCATTTT.

V gene TRBV5-1 combines with J gene TRBJ2-7, with TRBD1 as a possible D gene (6 bases). Trimming shortened V by 0 bases and J by 6 bases, and 13 bases separated the two germline ends. Germline V gives CDR1 SGHRS, CDR2 YFSETQ. The CDR3 extends over 14 amino acids. The CDR3 DNA is TGCGCCAGCAGCTTGGTTCGGACAGCTGGCGAGCAGTACTTC. Amino acid sequence: CASSLVRTAGEQYF. The full variable domain, with the rest looked up from reference TRBV5-1 and TRBJ2-7, is KAGVTQTPRYLIKTRGQQVTLSCSPISGHRSVSWYQQTPGQGLQFLFEYFSETQRNKGNFPGRFSGRQFSNSRSEMNVSTLELGDSALYLCASSLVRTAGEQYFGPGTRLTVT.

This rearrangement joins TRBV27 to TRBJ2-7; 10 nucleotides match TRBD1. The germline CDR1 and CDR2 sequences are MNHEY and SMNVEV (reference sequence). After removal of 4 bases from V and 2 bases from J, the junction contained 8 bases not matched to a gene. CDR3 length: 16 amino acids. The chain's CDR3 is CASSSTGTGVPYEQYF. The CDR3 DNA is TGTGCCAGCAGTTCCACCGGGACAGGGGTCCCCTACGAGCAGTACTTC.

This chain uses TRBV5-5 with TRBJ1-1, with TRBD1 identical over 7 bases. Germline values: CDR1 SGHKS, CDR2 YYEKEE (reference sequence). Germline trimming cut 0 bases from V and 3 bases from J; bases unmatched to any gene: 5. CDR3 length: 15 residues. The CDR3 sequence is CASSLGAGGYTEAFF. As DNA, the CDR3 is TGTGCCAGCAGCTTGGGGGCAGGGGGATACACTGAAGCTTTCTTT.

The chain combines TRBV18 with TRBJ2-7, with TRBD2 matching over 8 bases. Trimming at V came to 5 bases and at J to 1 base, leaving 7 bases not matched to a gene. The CDR3 loop spans 15 amino acids. Germline V gene sequence: CDR1 KGHSH, CDR2 LQKENI. In nucleotides, the CDR3 is TGTGCCAGCTCATCGGGGGGGCGGGAGTCCTACGAGCAGTACTTC. Protein: CASSSGGRESYEQYF. Variable domain in full (rest from reference TRBV18 and TRBJ2-7): NAGVMQNPRHLVRRRGQEARLRCSPMKGHSHVYWYRQLPEEGLKFMVYLQKENIIDESGMPKERFSAEFPKEGPSILRIQQVVRGDSAAYFCASSSGGRESYEQYFGPGTRLTVT.

The chain uses TRBV24-1 and TRBJ2-2; D is possibly TRBD1 (6 bases). Trimming removed 0 bases from V and 6 bases from J, with 10 bases in between. Germline V gene sequence: CDR1 KGHDR, CDR2 SFDVKD. The CDR3 has 15 amino acids. CDR3 amino acids: CATSDLLGGAGELFF. For the CDR3, the DNA is TGTGCCACCAGTGATTTGCTTGGGGGCGCCGGGGAGCTGTTTTTT.

The chain couples TRBV24-1 to TRBJ2-3; 12 bases are a match to TRBD2. With V trimmed by 3 bases and J by 2 bases, 5 bases remained unmatched. CDR3 length equals 17 residues. Germline CDR1 is KGHDR and CDR2 is SFDVKD. In DNA, the CDR3 is TGTGCCACCAGTGATCAAGGGACTAGCGGGTACACAGATACGCAGTATTTT. Amino acid sequence: CATSDQGTSGYTDTQYF.

This chain uses TRBV7-2 with TRBJ1-2, with a possible D match to TRBD1 (6 bases). V lost 8 bases and J lost 3, with 13 bases in between. This CDR3 comprises 13 residues. The germline V gene has CDR1 SGHTA and CDR2 FQGNSA. DNA for the CDR3: TGTGCCAGCGCAGGGGTTGGATACTATGGCTACACCTTC. Protein: CASAGVGYYGYTF.

V gene TRBV5-4 combines with J gene TRBJ2-7; 10 bases line up with TRBD1. This CDR3 is built from 14 residues. Germline assignment: CDR1 SGHNT and CDR2 YYREEE (reference sequence). V gave up 4 bases and J gave up 3 bases; unmatched junction bases: 4. The CDR3 loop is CASSPGQGGYEQYF. The CDR3 DNA is TGTGCCAGCAGCCCCGGACAGGGGGGCTACGAGCAGTACTTC. The complete variable domain, with remaining parts taken from reference TRBV5-4 and TRBJ2-7, reads ETGVTQSPTHLIKTRGQQVTLRCSSQSGHNTVSWYQQALGQGPQFIFQYYREEENGRGNFPPRFSGLQFPNYSSELNVNALELDDSALYLCASSPGQGGYEQYFGPGTRLTVT.

The V call is TRBV7-9, the J call TRBJ1-2; D is uncertain. Germline loops: CDR1 SEHNR, CDR2 FQNEAQ (reference sequence). The V gene lost 2 bases and the J gene lost 2 bases, with 9 bases spanning the gap. The CDR3 length is 14 residues. CDR3 bases: TGTGCCAGCAGCTTACCCAGGAACAACTATGGCTACACCTTC. It translates to CASSLPRNNYGYTF.

CDR3 region: CASSSSGTPYNEQFF. The CDR3 bases are TGTGCCAGCAGCTCTAGCGGGACCCCCTACAATGAGCAGTTCTTC. The chain employs TRBV7-3 and TRBJ2-1; 9 bases agree with TRBD2. Germline CDR1 is SGHTA and CDR2 is FQGTGA. CDR3 length equals 15 residues. Unmatched junction bases numbered 3, after V lost 4 bases and J lost 2 bases.

The chain is built from TRBV29-1 and TRBJ2-4, with D possibly TRBD1 on 6 matching bases. CDR1 and CDR2 from the germline V gene are SQVTM and ANQGSEA. This CDR3 spans 13 amino acids. V lost 6 bases to trimming and J lost 1 base, with 10 bases between them. This CDR3 reads CSVDRNAKNIQYF. For the CDR3, the DNA is TGCAGCGTCGACAGGAATGCCAAAAACATTCAGTACTTC.

The chain uses TRBV2 and TRBJ1-2, with D unclear. The CDR3 totals 12 residues. Trimming cost V 5 bases and J 13 bases, with 17 bases left between them. Germline V gene lookup returns CDR1 SNHLY and CDR2 FYNNEI. The DNA of the CDR3 is TGTGCCAGCAGTCTAACAGTGACCCCAAGCACCTTC. Encoded protein: CASSLTVTPSTF.